Listed below are T cell receptor beta chains from one sample, sequenced in a study of T cell responses to AZD1222 COVID-19 vaccine. Method: immunoSEQ multiplex PCR; TCRdb's copy keeps in-frame clones and lacks some. The sample has roughly 97,000 clones; 88% are singletons. Source: peripheral blood, taken on day 0 of AZD1222 vaccination. The receptors stem from an adult in good health. Each CDR3 is given with its conserved first and last residue. A D gene is named only where the DNA matches it firmly. Clone size is shown for a subset of rows, as once, few, many or a class of expanded clone.

J gene: TRBJ1-2; clone size: once; V gene: TRBV7-9; D gene: NA; CDR3 protein: CASSLTGLDGYTF; CDR3 DNA: TGTGCCAGCAGCTTAACGGGGCTAGACGGCTACACCTTC
J gene: TRBJ2-7; clone size: NA; V gene: TRBV2; D gene: NA; CDR3 protein: CASRDKLVSEQYF; CDR3 DNA: TGTGCCAGCAGGGATAAACTAGTCTCCGAGCAGTACTTC
J gene: TRBJ2-3; clone size: NA; V gene: TRBV11-2; D gene: TRBD2; CDR3 protein: CASSLLRTSGRDTQYF; CDR3 DNA: TGTGCCAGCAGCTTACTTAGGACTAGCGGGAGGGATACGCAGTATTTT
J gene: TRBJ2-5; clone size: NA; V gene: TRBV5-5; D gene: NA; CDR3 protein: CASSLWLQGETQYF; CDR3 DNA: TGTGCCAGCAGCTTGTGGTTGCAGGGAGAGACCCAGTACTTC
J gene: TRBJ1-5; clone size: NA; V gene: TRBV28; D gene: TRBD1; CDR3 protein: CASSLRTGGLGNQPQHF; CDR3 DNA: TGTGCCAGCAGTTTAAGGACAGGGGGCTTAGGCAATCAGCCCCAGCATTTT
J gene: TRBJ1-2; clone size: NA; V gene: TRBV16; D gene: NA; CDR3 protein: CAGGPSNYGYTF; CDR3 DNA: TGTGCCGGGGGTCCTTCTAACTATGGCTACACCTTC
J gene: TRBJ1-2; clone size: once; V gene: TRBV28; D gene: TRBD1; CDR3 protein: CASRPQGDHGYTF; CDR3 DNA: TGTGCCAGCAGACCGCAGGGGGATCATGGCTACACCTTC
J gene: TRBJ2-7; clone size: NA; V gene: TRBV14; D gene: NA; CDR3 protein: CASSQDGHGVYEQYF; CDR3 DNA: TGTGCCAGCAGCCAAGATGGCCACGGAGTTTACGAGCAGTACTTC
J gene: TRBJ2-4; clone size: once; V gene: TRBV3-1/TRBV3-2; D gene: NA; CDR3 protein: CASSQDRKELAKNIQYF; CDR3 DNA: TGTGCCAGCAGCCAAGATAGGAAGGAGTTAGCCAAAAACATTCAGTACTTC
J gene: TRBJ1-2; clone size: NA; V gene: TRBV10-2; D gene: NA; CDR3 protein: CASSQGLNYGYTF; CDR3 DNA: TGCGCCAGCAGTCAGGGGTTGAACTATGGCTACACCTTC
J gene: TRBJ1-4; clone size: NA; V gene: TRBV14; D gene: NA; CDR3 protein: CASSQDRRNEKLFF; CDR3 DNA: TGTGCCAGCAGCCAAGATCGTAGAAATGAAAAACTGTTTTTT
J gene: TRBJ2-1; clone size: NA; V gene: TRBV27; D gene: NA; CDR3 protein: CASSFAGNFEQFF; CDR3 DNA: TGTGCCAGCAGTTTTGCAGGGAACTTTGAGCAGTTCTTC
J gene: TRBJ1-2; clone size: NA; V gene: TRBV7-9; D gene: NA; CDR3 protein: CASSSGVYGYTF; CDR3 DNA: TGTGCCAGCAGCTCTGGGGTCTATGGCTACACCTTC
J gene: TRBJ2-3; clone size: NA; V gene: TRBV25-1; D gene: TRBD1; CDR3 protein: CASRLNRGTQYF; CDR3 DNA: TGTGCCAGCAGACTGAACAGGGGTACGCAGTATTTT
J gene: TRBJ2-1; clone size: NA; V gene: TRBV9; D gene: NA; CDR3 protein: CASSPKGGAGHYNEQFF; CDR3 DNA: TGTGCCAGCAGCCCGAAGGGGGGGGCTGGGCACTACAATGAGCAGTTCTTC
J gene: TRBJ2-3; clone size: NA; V gene: TRBV18; D gene: NA; CDR3 protein: CASSRDQLDTQYF; CDR3 DNA: TGTGCCAGCTCACGGGACCAGTTAGATACGCAGTATTTT
J gene: TRBJ2-1; clone size: once; V gene: TRBV9; D gene: TRBD2; CDR3 protein: CASSARLAGGRREQFF; CDR3 DNA: TGTGCCAGCAGCGCCAGACTAGCGGGGGGTCGGCGGGAGCAGTTCTTC